Presented here are 25 T cell receptor beta chains from one specimen sequenced in a study of molecular identifiers for immune sequencing clone quantification. TCRdb re-analysed the PCR reads in MiXCR, keeping a single row per CDR3 protein. The table includes about half a million distinct CDR3 sequences, around 23% detected once. The sample consisted of naive CD8+ T cells from blood, with Jurkat cell RNA spiked in. Subset indicated: FACS-sorted CD8+CD4-CCR7+CD45RA+ naive T cells. Receptor source: a human donor in good health. Some libraries in this study had Jurkat cell RNA spiked in.

Note on this clonotype: This clone may be a read error of a much larger clone one base away. The rearrangement joins TRBV6-5 to TRBJ1-1, with D perhaps TRBD1 (5 bases). The CDR3 extends over 13 amino acids. Germline assignment: CDR1 MNHEY and CDR2 SVGAGI. CDR3: CASSFVGGTEAIF. CDR3 sequence (DNA): TGTGCCAGCAGTTTCGTCGGGGGGACTGAAGCTATCTTT.

As regards this clonotype: One end of the junction does not line up with germline, which may come from a read error. The chain links TRBV27 to TRBJ2-7, with D maybe TRBD2 (5 bases). The CDR3 is 13 amino acids. From germline, CDR1 is MNHEY and CDR2 SMNVEV (reference sequence). The CDR3 nucleotides read TGTGCCAGCAGTTGGGCAACAGACTACGGGCAGTACTTC. Translation: CASSWATDYGQYF.

This clonotype has more than one count but fewer than ten. The chain carries TRBV24-1 and TRBJ2-3; either TRBD1 or TRBD2 may supply D (6 bases each). This CDR3 has 13 amino acids. Per germline, CDR1 KGHDR and CDR2 SFDVKD. V was clipped by 7 bases and J by 0 bases, with 7 bases between them. CDR3 in amino acids: CATRGGSTDTQYF. For the CDR3, the DNA is TGTGCCACCAGGGGGGGCAGCACAGATACGCAGTATTTT.

This clonotype was observed a few times. J is TRBJ2-2 and V is TRBV7-6, with TRBD2 matching 8 bases. The junction had 3 bases not matched to a gene; V was cut back by 0 bases and J by 6 bases. This CDR3 region has 15 residues. CDR1 is SGHVS and CDR2 is FNYEAQ in the germline V gene. The CDR3 sequence is CASSLALSGAGELFF. The CDR3 DNA reads as TGTGCCAGCAGCTTAGCGCTTAGCGGGGCCGGGGAGCTGTTTTTT.

The V and J genes are TRBV28 and TRBJ1-2; D unclear. V was cut by 1 base and J by 1 base, with 7 bases left in between. The CDR3 runs 14 residues. From germline, CDR1 is MDHEN and CDR2 SYDVKM. The chain's CDR3 is CASSLLHHNYGYTF. CDR3 DNA sequence: TGTGCCAGCAGTTTATTGCACCATAACTATGGCTACACCTTC.

This clonotype was found many times. This chain uses TRBV5-4 with TRBJ2-3, with D possibly TRBD2 on 6 matching bases. This CDR3 has 14 amino acids. V was cut by 3 bases and J by 6 bases, with 14 bases left in between. The germline V gene has CDR1 SGHNT and CDR2 YYREEE (reference sequence). CDR3 nucleotides: TGTGCCAGCAGCTCGGGCCGGGAGAAGGATACGCAGTATTTT. Amino acid sequence: CASSSGREKDTQYF.

V is TRBV4-1 and J is TRBJ1-5, with 7 bases identical to TRBD1. CDR1 is MGHRA, CDR2 YSYEKL, per germline. With 5 bases clipped from V and 3 bases from J, the junction kept 13 bases outside the gene matches. This CDR3 is built from 17 residues. In DNA, the CDR3 is TGCGCCAGCAGCTTCCGATCGGGACAGAGAGACAATCAGCCCCAGCATTTT. Protein: CASSFRSGQRDNQPQHF.

The chain carries TRBV6-5 and TRBJ2-4; D tentatively fits TRBD1 or TRBD2 (7 bases each). This CDR3 spans 14 amino acids. Germline values: CDR1 MNHEY, CDR2 SVGAGI. V lost 5 bases, J lost 8 bases, and 16 bases lay in between. CDR3 nucleotides: TGTGCCAGCAGTACCAGGGGGGGGGGGGACATTCAGTACTTC. It specifies CASSTRGGGDIQYF.

This clonotype was observed a handful of times. The chain links TRBV18 to TRBJ2-7, with 10 bases identical to TRBD1. The V segment lost 3 bases and the J segment 2 bases; nucleotides outside the gene matches: 7. The CDR3 sequence is 16 residues long. The V gene's germline CDR1 is KGHSH and CDR2 LQKENI. CDR3 loop: CASSPPPGQGAYEQYF. The CDR3 nucleotides read TGTGCCAGCTCACCGCCACCTGGACAGGGGGCCTACGAGCAGTACTTC. Variable domain in full (rest from reference TRBV18 and TRBJ2-7): NAGVMQNPRHLVRRRGQEARLRCSPMKGHSHVYWYRQLPEEGLKFMVYLQKENIIDESGMPKERFSAEFPKEGPSILRIQQVVRGDSAAYFCASSPPPGQGAYEQYFGPGTRLTVT.

V gene TRBV6-1 combines with J gene TRBJ2-1; 8 nucleotides line up with TRBD2. This CDR3 region has 15 residues. J was trimmed by 3 bases and V by 0 bases; bases with no gene match: 1. Germline V gene sequence: CDR1 MNHNS, CDR2 SASEGT. CDR3 DNA: TGTGCCAGCAGTGAAGCACTAGCGGTCTACAATGAGCAGTTCTTC. This encodes CASSEALAVYNEQFF.

In the case of this clonotype: This may come from a read error, since a much larger clone is one base off. The CDR3 coding sequence is TGTTCCAGCAGCTTAAGACAAGAACCCACTGAAGCTTTCTTT. Translated: CSSSLRQEPTEAFF. The chain employs TRBV7-8 and TRBJ1-1; D is ambiguous. Germline V lookup: CDR1 SGHVS, CDR2 FQNEAQ. The CDR3 runs 14 residues.

The chain links TRBV6-2 or TRBV6-3 to TRBJ2-7; either TRBD1 or TRBD2 may fit D (5 bases each). CDR3 size: 16 residues. With 2 bases removed from V and 6 bases from J, the gap between germline ends came to 20 bases. Germline-derived CDR1 and CDR2 are MNHEY and SVGEGT. The CDR3 sequence is CASSYQDSWGSCEQYF. The CDR3 DNA sequence: TGTGCCAGCAGTTACCAAGACAGTTGGGGGAGCTGCGAGCAGTACTTC.

The chain couples TRBV7-2 to TRBJ2-1; D not certain. Germline CDR1 SGHTA, CDR2 FQGNSA. This CDR3 region has 13 residues. Trimming shortened V by 5 bases and J by 8 bases, and 13 bases separated the two germline ends. CDR3: CASSPYLEYEQFF. CDR3 coding DNA: TGTGCCAGCAGCCCCTATCTTGAGTATGAGCAGTTCTTC.

In this sample, this clonotype turned up a few times. V usage is TRBV4-2 and J usage is TRBJ2-3; 8 bases are shared with TRBD2. CDR3 length: 16 residues. V was clipped by 3 bases and J by 4 bases; unmatched bases: 9. The V gene's germline CDR1 is LGHNA and CDR2 YNFKEQ. The chain's CDR3 is CASSQSSGGASDTQYF. The CDR3 region has the DNA TGTGCCAGCAGCCAGTCCTCCGGGGGGGCCTCAGATACGCAGTATTTT.

There are a few counts of this clonotype. V and J are TRBV7-3 and TRBJ2-3; D unresolved. With 4 bases removed from V and 0 bases from J, the gap between germline ends came to 11 bases. Germline-derived CDR1 and CDR2 are SGHTA and FQGTGA. CDR3 length equals 15 residues. The CDR3 bases are TGTGCCAGCAGCTCCCACGACGGGAGCACAGATACGCAGTATTTT. Its protein product is CASSSHDGSTDTQYF.

At least ten counts were recorded for this clonotype. The chain joins TRBV5-6 to TRBJ1-5, with unresolved D. The CDR3 loop spans 12 amino acids. Germline CDR1 is SGHDT and CDR2 is YYEEEE. V was cut by 4 bases and J by 5 bases, with 7 bases left in between. The CDR3 DNA reads TGTGCCAGCAGCGTGTCAGATCAGCCCCAGCATTTT. It yields the protein CASSVSDQPQHF.

V is TRBV7-9 and J is TRBJ2-1, with TRBD1 matching 8 bases. CDR1 and CDR2 (germline): SEHNR, FQNEAQ (reference sequence). Trimming at V came to 4 bases and at J to 5 bases, leaving 7 bases not matched to a gene. CDR3 length: 15 amino acids. As DNA, the CDR3 is TGTGCCAGCAGCTCCTCGGACAGGGCCGACAATGAGCAGTTCTTC. It translates to CASSSSDRADNEQFF. The full variable domain, rest sourced from reference TRBV7-9 and TRBJ2-1, is DTGVSQNPRHKITKRGQNVTFRCDPISEHNRLYWYRQTLGQGPEFLTYFQNEAQLEKSRLLSDRFSAERPKGSFSTLEIQRTEQGDSAMYLCASSSSDRADNEQFFGPGTRLTVL.

A remark on this clonotype: A much larger clone lies a single base off, so this may be a read error. The chain carries TRBV5-1 and TRBJ1-1, with 9 bases identical to TRBD1. The V gene's germline CDR1 is SGHRS and CDR2 YFSETQ. CDR3 length: 15 amino acids. The CDR3 bases are TGCGCCAGCAGCCCGGAGGAACAGGGGGCCACTAAAGCTTTCTTT. It is translated as CASSPEEQGATKAFF.

Regarding this clonotype: A read error may explain this, as a much larger clone is one base away. CDR3 DNA: TGCAGCGCTGAAGATCAAGGGGACAGGGACCAAGAGACCCAGTACTTC. It specifies CSAEDQGDRDQETQYF. This chain uses TRBV29-1 with TRBJ2-5; 9 bases map to TRBD1. Germline V CDR1 and CDR2: SQVTM, ANQGSEA. The CDR3 runs 16 residues.

Regarding this clonotype: The conserved phenylalanine or tryptophan normally closing the CDR3 is absent here, so this likely arose from a read error. This chain joins TRBV12-3 or TRBV12-4 and TRBJ1-3; D unresolved. CDR3 length: 14 amino acids. Trimming took 3 bases from V and 0 from J, leaving 6 bases between them. CDR3 in DNA: TGTGCCAGCAGTTTCCCAAGCTCTGGAAACACCATATATCTT. It codes for CASSFPSSGNTIYL.

The chain is built from TRBV7-9 and TRBJ2-3; the D gene is possibly TRBD1 (5 bases). This CDR3 has 16 residues. The ends were cut back, 5 bases at V and 5 bases at J, with 20 bases in the middle. CDR1 and CDR2 from the germline V gene are SEHNR and FQNEAQ (reference sequence). The CDR3, as DNA: TGTGCCAGCAGCGGCCAAGGTGCCAGGGCGGTAGATACGCAGTATTTT. Translating it yields CASSGQGARAVDTQYF.

This clonotype showed up just a few times. The CDR3 DNA sequence: TGTGCCACTTCCAGAAGGGGGGCCCGGGGCACCGGGGAGCTGTTTTTT. Amino acids: CATSRRGARGTGELFF. The rearrangement links TRBV6-1 to TRBJ2-2; possibly TRBD1 or TRBD2 for D (6 bases each). CDR3 length equals 16 residues. V was shortened by 10 bases and J by 4 bases, with 22 bases between the two germline ends. Germline CDR1 and CDR2: MNHNS and SASEGT.

At least ten counts were recorded for this clonotype. The V and J genes are TRBV29-1 and TRBJ1-4; TRBD1 agrees at 8 bases. J was trimmed by 7 bases and V by 2 bases; bases with no gene match: 12. Germline V CDR1 and CDR2: SQVTM, ANQGSEA. The CDR3 covers 16 residues. CDR3: CSVELWNGQGAEKLFF. For the CDR3, the DNA is TGCAGCGTTGAATTATGGAACGGCCAGGGGGCTGAAAAACTGTTTTTT.

This clonotype was found a few times. V usage is TRBV9 and J usage is TRBJ1-2; perhaps TRBD1 as D (5 bases). Germline CDR1 reads SGDLS; CDR2 reads YYNGEE. Trimming removed 0 bases at V and 5 bases at J, with 14 bases between. This CDR3 spans 15 amino acids. The CDR3 coding sequence is TGTGCCAGCAGCGTAGCGGAAGGGGCCGTTTATGGCTACACCTTC. Amino acids: CASSVAEGAVYGYTF.

This clonotype is a singleton in its sample. The genes are TRBV7-9 and TRBJ2-1; 14 bases align to TRBD2. Per germline, CDR1 SEHNR and CDR2 FQNEAQ (reference sequence). The V segment lost 4 bases and the J segment 9 bases; nucleotides outside the gene matches: 5. The CDR3 is 15 amino acids. The CDR3, as DNA: TGTGCCAGCAGCTGGGGACTAGCGGGAGTTGGTGAGCAGTTCTTC. It encodes CASSWGLAGVGEQFF.